This entry is about one T cell receptor (beta chain). V lost 2 bases and J 5 bases, leaving 12 bases between the germline ends. This CDR3 spans 14 amino acids. Germline-derived CDR1 and CDR2 are LNHDA and SQIVND (reference sequence). This specimen belongs to a study of blood T cell repertoires in COVID-19. Produced via immunoSEQ multiplex PCR; TCRdb's table is partial and in-frame only. The top ten hold roughly 6.8% of the sample, which has more than 200,000 clones, approximately 89% seen once. The sequencing input was peripheral blood. This clonotype was sampled from a woman aged 30 to 39 with COVID-19, enrolled during active disease. V gene TRBV19 combines with J gene TRBJ1-2; D might be TRBD1 (6 bases). The CDR3 nucleotides read TGTGCCAGTAGTATAAACAGGGCGTCTTATGGCTACACCTTC. Protein product: CASSINRASYGYTF.